The 25 T cell receptor beta chains below all came from one sample that was sequenced in a study of regulatory T cells in long-lasting Graves disease. Time point here: persistent/refractory GD, antithyroid drugs over 5 years with positive TRAb. RNA isolated from PBMCs was used to make the TCR library. Building the TCR beta libraries relied on iRepertoire HTBI primers, and CDR3 regions underwent Arm-PCR. TCRdb ran MiXCR on the multiplex PCR reads and lists one entry per CDR3 protein. The repertoire holds roughly 500,000 distinct CDR3 sequences, about a fifth seen once, with roughly 7.7% in the top ten. The sequencing here drew on peripheral blood mononuclear cells (PBMCs), taken when the disease was refractory, from a patient treated with antithyroid drugs. The receptors originated from a female donor with Graves disease.

This clonotype turned up a few times. This chain joins TRBV25-1 and TRBJ1-3; no clear D gene. The germline V gene has CDR1 MGHDK and CDR2 SYGVNS. This CDR3 contains 13 residues. V was pared by 1 base and J by 3 bases, with 4 bases between. Here the CDR3 DNA reads TGTGCCAGCAGTGAATTTAGTGGAAACACCATATATTTT. It is translated as CASSEFSGNTIYF.

The CDR3 DNA follows: TGCGCCAGCAGCTTAGCGCCGGGACAGGGGGCCTACGAGCAGTACTTC. Encoded protein: CASSLAPGQGAYEQYF. This chain connects TRBV5-1 to TRBJ2-7, with TRBD1 matching 11 bases. The CDR3 runs 16 residues. V dropped 2 bases and J dropped 2; count of bases not matched to a gene: 6. CDR1 is SGHRS and CDR2 is YFSETQ in the germline V gene.

This clonotype has a count of ten or more. The chain couples TRBV12-3 or TRBV12-4 to TRBJ1-5; tentatively, D is TRBD1 (6 bases). CDR3 length equals 13 residues. Trimming removed 6 bases from V and 5 bases from J, with 11 bases in between. CDR3: CASSQQGYQPQHF. For the CDR3, the DNA is TGTGCCAGCAGCCAACAGGGATATCAGCCCCAGCATTTT.

The chain carries TRBV5-1 and TRBJ1-1; D unresolved. V shed 5 bases and J shed 0 bases, with 8 bases lying between them. This CDR3 is 13 amino acids long. CDR1 is SGHRS and CDR2 is YFSETQ in the germline V gene. CDR3 DNA sequence: TGCGCCAGCAGATCAAACATGAACACTGAAGCTTTCTTT. Translated, it gives CASRSNMNTEAFF.

This clonotype was counted at least ten times. The V gene is TRBV20-1, the J gene TRBJ1-4, with unresolved D. Trimming cost V 3 bases and J 8 bases, with 13 bases left between them. CDR1 and CDR2 (germline): DFQATT, SNEGSKA (reference sequence). The CDR3 is made up of 13 amino acids. Here the CDR3 reads CSAREQTSEKLFF. CDR3 coding DNA: TGCAGTGCTAGGGAACAGACGAGCGAAAAACTGTTTTTT.

This clonotype was counted only a few times. The rearrangement joins TRBV5-5 to TRBJ1-4; 9 bases fit TRBD1. With V trimmed by 3 bases and J by 7 bases, 10 bases remained unmatched. CDR3 length equals 16 residues. Germline CDR1 and CDR2: SGHKS and YYEKEE (reference sequence). The CDR3 nucleotides read TGTGCCAGCAGCTCGGAAGGTACAGGGGGCGGTGAAAAACTGTTTTTT. Translated: CASSSEGTGGGEKLFF.

In its sample, this clonotype was seen many times. The CDR3 DNA reads TGTGCCAGCAGCTTAGTCCCCTGGGGTTCACCCCTCCACTTT. This codes for CASSLVPWGSPLHF. V is TRBV7-2 and J is TRBJ1-6; no reliable D call. This CDR3 spans 14 amino acids. Germline values: CDR1 SGHTA, CDR2 FQGNSA. V dropped 1 base and J dropped 9 bases, with 10 bases sitting between them.

This clonotype has at least ten counts. The gene calls are TRBV12-3 or TRBV12-4 and TRBJ1-1; the D is unclear. The CDR3 extends over 12 amino acids. V was pared by 5 bases and J by 5 bases, with 9 bases between. This CDR3 is CASSPGLTEAFF. In DNA, the CDR3 is TGTGCCAGCAGTCCCGGTTTAACTGAAGCTTTCTTT.

This clonotype was picked up many times. The J gene is TRBJ2-5, the V gene TRBV24-1, with 10 positions matching TRBD1. The trim removed 2 bases at V and 3 bases at J, leaving 11 bases unmatched. The CDR3 has 18 amino acids. CDR1 is KGHDR and CDR2 is SFDVKD in the germline V gene. CDR3 sequence reads: CATSDWSTGQGLKETQYF. The CDR3 coding sequence is TGTGCCACCAGTGATTGGTCTACGGGACAGGGGTTGAAAGAGACCCAGTACTTC.

V gene TRBV4-1 combines with J gene TRBJ2-2; 10 bases align to TRBD1. The germline V gene encodes CDR1 MGHRA and CDR2 YSYEKL. The CDR3 is 16 amino acids. V was pared by 1 base and J by 3 bases, with 2 bases of the junction left unmatched. CDR3 amino acids: CASSQATGGYTGELFF. The CDR3, as DNA: TGCGCCAGCAGCCAAGCGACAGGGGGCTACACCGGGGAGCTGTTTTTT.

This clonotype has at least ten counts. The V and J genes are TRBV28 and TRBJ2-7, with D unclear. CDR1 is MDHEN and CDR2 is SYDVKM in the germline V gene. The CDR3 consists of 16 residues. V lost 4 bases and J lost 3, with 19 bases in between. The CDR3 sequence: CASSSPYQSSRYEQYF. CDR3 DNA: TGTGCCAGCAGTTCGCCCTATCAATCCTCTCGCTACGAGCAGTACTTC.

Many counts were recorded for this clonotype. Since a much larger clone is just one base distant, this may be a read error. The chain combines TRBV6-2 or TRBV6-3 with TRBJ1-4; 9 nucleotides match TRBD1. The CDR3 spans 14 residues. J was trimmed by 6 bases and V by 7 bases; bases with no gene match: 6. CDR1 is MNHEY and CDR2 is SVGEGT in the germline V gene. As DNA, the CDR3 is TGTGCCAGCACCCCCGGGACAGGGTATGAAAAACTGTTTTTT. It is translated as CASTPGTGYEKLFF.

This clonotype was counted between two and nine times. The V and J genes are TRBV4-2 and TRBJ1-1; D is undetermined. CDR1 LGHNA and CDR2 YNFKEQ come from the germline V gene. Trimming shortened V by 1 base and J by 1 base, and 7 bases separated the two germline ends. The CDR3 totals 14 residues. The CDR3 loop is CASSQVDGNTEAFF. CDR3 bases: TGTGCCAGCAGCCAAGTGGACGGGAACACTGAAGCTTTCTTT.

There are a few counts of this clonotype. The DNA for the CDR3 is TGTGCCAGCAGCTTTTCAGAGAGAGGAGCTTTCTTT. Translating gives CASSFSERGAFF. V and J are TRBV5-6 and TRBJ1-1; D gene ambiguous. V shed 2 bases and J shed 10 bases, with 12 bases lying between them. This CDR3 has 12 residues. Per germline, CDR1 SGHDT and CDR2 YYEEEE.

The chain combines TRBV4-1 with TRBJ2-3, with D possibly being TRBD1 (5 bases). The germline CDR1 and CDR2 sequences are MGHRA and YSYEKL. With 5 bases removed from V and 0 bases from J, the gap between germline ends came to 12 bases. This CDR3 comprises 15 residues. The CDR3 spells CASSSPQASTDTQYF. For the CDR3, the DNA is TGCGCCAGCAGCTCACCACAGGCGAGCACAGATACGCAGTATTTT.

This chain links TRBV7-8 with TRBJ1-1; tentative D call: TRBD1 (6 bases). Germline V gene data show CDR1 as SGHVS and CDR2 as FQNEAQ. V lost 5 bases to trimming and J lost 4 bases, with 11 bases between them. The CDR3 is made up of 13 amino acids. CDR3 in DNA: TGTGCCAGCAGCGCCGCGGACAGCACTGAAGCTTTCTTT. This codes for CASSAADSTEAFF.

The CDR3 spells CASSPQGSGELFF. CDR3 sequence (DNA): TGTGCCAGCTCACCACAGGGCTCCGGGGAGCTGTTTTTT. V and J are TRBV18 and TRBJ2-2; D not certain. In germline, CDR1 is KGHSH, CDR2 LQKENI. V was clipped by 1 base and J by 6 bases, with 6 bases between them. The CDR3 is made up of 13 amino acids. Drawing the rest from reference TRBV18 and TRBJ2-2, the complete variable domain is NAGVMQNPRHLVRRRGQEARLRCSPMKGHSHVYWYRQLPEEGLKFMVYLQKENIIDESGMPKERFSAEFPKEGPSILRIQQVVRGDSAAYFCASSPQGSGELFFGEGSRLTVL.

In the case of this clonotype: A read error is possible here, since a much larger clone lies one base away. The V call is TRBV18, the J call TRBJ1-6; D remains ambiguous. The CDR3 has 13 residues. Trimming removed 9 bases from V and 11 bases from J, with 17 bases in between. Germline V gene data show CDR1 as KGHSH and CDR2 as LQKENI. The CDR3 coding sequence is TGTGCCAGTGGGGTCTCCCGGGATCCACCCCTCCACTTT. Its translation is CASGVSRDPPLHF. Combining the CDR3 with reference TRBV18 and TRBJ1-6 gives the whole variable domain NAGVMQNPRHLVRRRGQEARLRCSPMKGHSHVYWYRQLPEEGLKFMVYLQKENIIDESGMPKERFSAEFPKEGPSILRIQQVVRGDSAAYFCASGVSRDPPLHFGNGTRLTVT.

The sample holds many counts of this clonotype. This chain joins TRBV12-3 or TRBV12-4 and TRBJ2-7, with TRBD2 matching 11 bases. J lost 4 bases, V lost 3 bases, and 8 bases had no gene match. This CDR3 region has 16 residues. The CDR3 here is CASSFGTSGSGYEQYF. The CDR3 coding sequence is TGTGCCAGCAGTTTTGGTACTAGCGGGAGTGGGTACGAGCAGTACTTC.

On this clonotype: This sequence may be a read error, since a much larger clone differs from it by one base. The chain joins TRBV2 to TRBJ1-3; TRBD1 might be the D (6 bases). The CDR3 covers 15 residues. Germline V CDR1 and CDR2: SNHLY, FYNNEI. CDR3 protein: CASSAAQGTGNTVYF. CDR3 coding DNA: TGTGCCAGCAGCGCCGCACAGGGTACGGGAAACACCGTATATTTT.

This clonotype was detected only a few times. The J gene is TRBJ1-6, the V gene TRBV27; D unresolved. Germline loops: CDR1 MNHEY, CDR2 SMNVEV (reference sequence). This CDR3 contains 13 residues. With 4 bases removed from V and 10 bases from J, the gap between germline ends came to 11 bases. The CDR3 DNA sequence: TGTGCCAGCAGTTCTTCAGAAAAGTCACCCCTCCACTTT. Amino acids: CASSSSEKSPLHF.

This clonotype has only a few counts. The V gene is TRBV20-1, the J gene TRBJ2-7; the match to TRBD2 covers 11 bases. With 1 base clipped from V and 2 bases from J, the junction kept 4 bases outside the gene matches. CDR1 and CDR2 from the germline V gene are DFQATT and SNEGSKA (reference sequence). The CDR3 totals 15 residues. The CDR3 spells CSARALAGGPYEQYF. The CDR3 nucleotides are TGCAGTGCTAGAGCTCTAGCGGGGGGCCCCTACGAGCAGTACTTC.

This chain links TRBV6-4 with TRBJ2-4, with 7 bases matching TRBD1. The length of the CDR3 is 17 residues. V shed 5 bases and J 1 base; nucleotides not matched to a gene: 11. The germline V gene encodes CDR1 MRHNA and CDR2 SNTAGT. The DNA of the CDR3 is TGTGCCAGCAGTTGGGACAGTATCAGGTTGGCCAAAAACATTCAGTACTTC. It yields the protein CASSWDSIRLAKNIQYF.

J is TRBJ2-7 and V is TRBV6-1; 7 bases match TRBD1. The CDR3 spans 14 residues. CDR1 and CDR2 from the germline V gene are MNHNS and SASEGT. Germline trimming cut 6 bases from V and 3 bases from J; bases unmatched to any gene: 8. The CDR3 protein is CASSPSTGDYEQYF. The CDR3 DNA sequence: TGTGCCAGCAGCCCCAGCACAGGGGACTACGAGCAGTACTTC.

The rearrangement uses TRBV6-5 and TRBJ2-2; 10 positions match TRBD2. The germline gives CDR1 MNHEY, CDR2 SVGAGI. CDR3 length: 14 amino acids. The V gene end was trimmed by 2 bases and the J gene end by 7 bases; junction bases not matched to a gene: 1. CDR3 DNA sequence: TGTGCCAGCAGTTACCAGCGGGGGGGCGGGGAGCTGTTTTTT. Translating gives CASSYQRGGGELFF.